The 8 T cell receptor beta chains listed next were all sequenced from one sample in a study of T cell responses to AZD1222 COVID-19 vaccine. The method was immunoSEQ multiplex PCR; TCRdb's version includes in-frame clones alone and lacks a portion of them. This table has some 160,000 clones, 90% to 95% appearing once. The sample here was peripheral blood, taken on day 0 of AZD1222 vaccination. The receptor set was obtained from an adult in good health.

This clone was seen once. The chain carries TRBV5-1 and TRBJ1-1; D is unclear. The CDR3 runs 14 residues. The ends were cut back, 1 base at V and 2 bases at J, with 9 bases in the middle. Looked up from germline, CDR1 is SGHRS and CDR2 is YFSETQ. CDR3 nucleotides: TGCGCCAGCAGCTTGCCATCGAAAAACACTGAAGCTTTCTTT. This translates into CASSLPSKNTEAFF. Filled out from reference TRBV5-1 and TRBJ1-1, the complete variable domain reads KAGVTQTPRYLIKTRGQQVTLSCSPISGHRSVSWYQQTPGQGLQFLFEYFSETQRNKGNFPGRFSGRQFSNSRSEMNVSTLELGDSALYLCASSLPSKNTEAFFGQGTRLTVV.

This chain links TRBV5-1 with TRBJ2-1; 8 bases line up with TRBD2. The CDR3 spans 15 residues. The germline gives CDR1 SGHRS, CDR2 YFSETQ. Trimming took 2 bases from V and 7 from J; bases not matched to a gene: 8. The CDR3: CASSFPSGGVNEQFF. In nucleotides, the CDR3 is TGCGCCAGCAGCTTTCCCTCCGGGGGGGTAAATGAGCAGTTCTTC. The variable domain in full, completed from reference TRBV5-1 and TRBJ2-1, reads KAGVTQTPRYLIKTRGQQVTLSCSPISGHRSVSWYQQTPGQGLQFLFEYFSETQRNKGNFPGRFSGRQFSNSRSEMNVSTLELGDSALYLCASSFPSGGVNEQFFGPGTRLTVL.

CDR3 bases: TGTGCCAGCACTGAGAGTACGAACACCGGGGAGCTGTTTTTT. It yields the protein CASTESTNTGELFF. The rearrangement links TRBV5-4 to TRBJ2-2; unclear D gene. CDR1 is SGHNT, CDR2 YYREEE, per germline (reference sequence). The V end was cut by 6 bases, the J end by 0 bases, with 9 bases between. The CDR3 sequence is 14 residues long.

The chain links TRBV4-2 to TRBJ1-3; D may be TRBD1 (5 bases). Deletions cut 0 bases from V and 0 bases from J, with 9 bases between. This CDR3 has 16 residues. Germline CDR1 reads LGHNA; CDR2 reads YNFKEQ. CDR3: CASSQDRQYSGNTIYF. CDR3 nucleotide sequence: TGTGCCAGCAGCCAAGATCGACAGTACTCTGGAAACACCATATATTTT.

This clone appeared once. The chain's CDR3 is CASSQSRGRGQPQHF. The DNA for the CDR3 is TGTGCCAGCAGCCAAAGCAGGGGGCGCGGTCAGCCCCAGCATTTT. The chain is built from TRBV3-1 (or the pseudogene TRBV3-2) and TRBJ1-5, with 8 bases lining up with TRBD1. V gave up 2 bases and J gave up 6 bases; unmatched junction bases: 6. From germline, CDR1 is LGHDT and CDR2 YNNKEL (reference sequence). The CDR3 contains 15 residues.

J is TRBJ1-2 and V is TRBV7-9; tentatively, D is TRBD1 (5 bases). In germline, CDR1 is SEHNR, CDR2 FQNEAQ (reference sequence). CDR3 size: 14 residues. The germline V and J ends were trimmed by 5 bases and 5 bases, with 15 bases remaining between them. The CDR3 nucleotides are TGTGCCAGCAGCCTCTCTGGGGGTCGTTATGGCTACACCTTC. Encoded protein: CASSLSGGRYGYTF.

The CDR3 protein is CASSDSKGGHTGELFF. DNA of the CDR3: TGTGCCAGCAGTGACTCGAAAGGGGGCCACACCGGGGAGCTGTTTTTT. This chain connects TRBV6-4 to TRBJ2-2; 7 bases match TRBD1. Germline CDR1 reads MRHNA; CDR2 reads SNTAGT. The CDR3 is 16 residues long. V lost 0 bases to trimming and J lost 3 bases; unmatched junction nucleotides: 4.

The DNA for the CDR3 is TGTGCCAGCAGCTTAGTGCAGTACGAGCAGTACTTC. It codes for CASSLVQYEQYF. The chain is built from TRBV11-2 and TRBJ2-7; D is unclear. Germline V lookup: CDR1 SGHAT, CDR2 FQNNGV. This CDR3 has 12 amino acids. V lost 1 base, J lost 4 bases, and 5 bases lay in between. Full variable domain (missing parts from reference TRBV11-2 and TRBJ2-7): EAGVAQSPRYKIIEKRQSVAFWCNPISGHATLYWYQQILGQGPKLLIQFQNNGVVDDSQLPKDRFSAERLKGVDSTLKIQPAKLEDSAVYLCASSLVQYEQYFGPGTRLTVT.